This entry features one T cell receptor beta chain sequence. Its target is not known. Germline V gene data show CDR1 as ENHRY and CDR2 as SYGVKD. V shed 8 bases and J shed 0 bases, with 14 bases lying between them. The CDR3 totals 15 residues. Researchers ran the PCR with 60 Vbeta and 13 Jbeta primers. TCRdb's copy holds only in-frame clones and misses some; the assay was immunoSEQ multiplex PCR. The sample carries fewer than 250,000 clones, 60% to 85% recorded once. This sample was included in a study of cytomegalovirus exposure and HLA in healthy donors. Study-level findings and limits: Most TCR sequences proved rare, with some public TCRs found in many donors. By a later analysis, the bulk of CMV-associated TCR beta chains appeared HLA-restricted.

The V and J genes are TRBV10-3 and TRBJ2-1; perhaps TRBD2 as D (6 bases). This clonotype originated in a woman aged 40-49 years in good health and CMV-seronegative. Source material: PBMCs. The CDR3 spells CAIRPSESSYNEQFF. CDR3 DNA sequence: TGTGCCATCCGGCCTAGCGAGAGCTCCTACAATGAGCAGTTCTTC.